These T cell receptor beta chains were read from a single sample in a study of T cells in Graves' hyperthyroidism and ophthalmopathy. TCRdb re-analysed the multiplex PCR reads in MiXCR, keeping a single row per CDR3 protein. The data show approximately 400,000 distinct CDR3 sequences, roughly 14% seen once. The specimen sequenced was blood. The origin of the receptors is a young man with Graves' hyperthyroidism that later progressed to Graves' ophthalmopathy. The CDR3 runs from the conserved cysteine through the conserved F or W. D genes are given only for firm matches. Clone size, where shown, is once, few, many, or a class for clones that have expanded.

CDR3 DNA: TGTGCCTGGAGTGGCGGGAGGCAGCAGTACTTC; CDR3 protein: CAWSGGRQQYF; D gene: TRBD2; J gene: TRBJ2-7; CDR3 length: 11; V gene: TRBV30; clone size: many
CDR3 DNA: TGTGCCAGCAGCTTAGCGAAACAGGGGTACGAGACCCAGTACTTC; CDR3 protein: CASSLAKQGYETQYF; D gene: TRBD1; J gene: TRBJ2-5; CDR3 length: 15; V gene: TRBV7-6; clone size: few
CDR3 DNA: TGTGCCAGCAGTTACTCAAAAGCGGGGGCCGCGAATGAGCAGTTCTTC; CDR3 protein: CASSYSKAGAANEQFF; D gene: TRBD2; J gene: TRBJ2-1; CDR3 length: 16; V gene: TRBV6-5; clone size: NA
CDR3 DNA: TGTGCCAGCAGCCAAGGACCGGGGGGGCTTAGGAATGAGCAGTTCTTC; CDR3 protein: CASSQGPGGLRNEQFF; D gene: TRBD2; J gene: TRBJ2-1; CDR3 length: 16; V gene: TRBV3-1; clone size: NA
CDR3 DNA: TGTGCCAGCAGCGAGGCTGGTGGTTGGGAAAACACCATATATTTT; CDR3 protein: CASSEAGGWENTIYF; D gene: NA; J gene: TRBJ1-3; CDR3 length: 15; V gene: TRBV11-2; clone size: NA
CDR3 DNA: TGCGCCAGCAGCCAAAGGCGGGGGGGCCTCGAGCAGTACTTC; CDR3 protein: CASSQRRGGLEQYF; D gene: TRBD2; J gene: TRBJ2-7; CDR3 length: 14; V gene: TRBV4-1; clone size: few
CDR3 DNA: TGTGCCAGCAGCCAAGGTCGGGGAGGCCTCTATGGCTACACCTTC; CDR3 protein: CASSQGRGGLYGYTF; D gene: NA; J gene: TRBJ1-2; CDR3 length: 15; V gene: TRBV3-1; clone size: NA
CDR3 DNA: TGTGCCAGCAGTTACTCGACTCAGGGACCCTACGAGCAGTACTTC; CDR3 protein: CASSYSTQGPYEQYF; D gene: NA; J gene: TRBJ2-7; CDR3 length: 15; V gene: TRBV6-5; clone size: many
CDR3 DNA: TGTGCCAGCAGTTCAATATGGAATCAGCCCCAGCATTTT; CDR3 protein: CASSSIWNQPQHF; D gene: NA; J gene: TRBJ1-5; CDR3 length: 13; V gene: TRBV28; clone size: NA
CDR3 DNA: TGTGCCAGCTCACTCGGACTAGCGGGGACCCCAACCGGGGAGCTGTTTTTT; CDR3 protein: CASSLGLAGTPTGELFF; D gene: TRBD2; J gene: TRBJ2-2; CDR3 length: 17; V gene: TRBV18; clone size: NA
CDR3 DNA: TGCACCAGCAGCCAAGGAGGGTCAGGGGCAGATACGCAGTATTTT; CDR3 protein: CTSSQGGSGADTQYF; D gene: NA; J gene: TRBJ2-3; CDR3 length: 15; V gene: TRBV4-1; clone size: NA
CDR3 DNA: TGTGCCAGCAGCTTAGCAACAGGACCGGGACTGGGTTACAATGAGCAGTTCTTC; CDR3 protein: CASSLATGPGLGYNEQFF; D gene: NA; J gene: TRBJ2-1; CDR3 length: 18; V gene: TRBV7-6; clone size: many
CDR3 DNA: TGTGCCAGCTCACCAGGAGGAGGGGACGGGTCACCCCTCCACTTT; CDR3 protein: CASSPGGGDGSPLHF; D gene: NA; J gene: TRBJ1-6; CDR3 length: 15; V gene: TRBV18; clone size: NA
CDR3 DNA: TGTGCCAGTAAAGGGTGGCATAGCAATCAGCCCCAGCATTTT; CDR3 protein: CASKGWHSNQPQHF; D gene: NA; J gene: TRBJ1-5; CDR3 length: 14; V gene: TRBV19; clone size: few
CDR3 DNA: TGCAGTTCACGGCCAGCTGGGGCCATTCAGTACTTC; CDR3 protein: CSSRPAGAIQYF; D gene: NA; J gene: TRBJ2-4; CDR3 length: 12; V gene: TRBV20-1; clone size: few
CDR3 DNA: TGTGCCAGCAGCCCCAATACCGGGAATCAGCCCCAGCATTTT; CDR3 protein: CASSPNTGNQPQHF; D gene: NA; J gene: TRBJ1-5; CDR3 length: 14; V gene: TRBV7-9; clone size: many
CDR3 DNA: TGTGCCATCAGTGAGAGTAGCAATCAGCCCCAGCATTTT; CDR3 protein: CAISESSNQPQHF; D gene: NA; J gene: TRBJ1-5; CDR3 length: 13; V gene: TRBV10-3; clone size: many
CDR3 DNA: TGTGCCTGGAATGGGGACAGGGGGACGACCTACGAGCAGTACTTC; CDR3 protein: CAWNGDRGTTYEQYF; D gene: TRBD1; J gene: TRBJ2-7; CDR3 length: 15; V gene: TRBV30; clone size: NA
CDR3 DNA: TGTGCCAGCAGCCAATTCCAGGGGGGGAACACTGAAGCTTTCTTT; CDR3 protein: CASSQFQGGNTEAFF; D gene: TRBD1; J gene: TRBJ1-1; CDR3 length: 15; V gene: TRBV3-1; clone size: NA
CDR3 DNA: TGTGCCAGCAGCCACCGGGACAGGGATCAAGAGACCCAGTACTTC; CDR3 protein: CASSHRDRDQETQYF; D gene: TRBD1; J gene: TRBJ2-5; CDR3 length: 15; V gene: TRBV7-2; clone size: many
CDR3 DNA: TGCAGTGCTACTAGGACTAGCGGGGGGGAGACCCAGTACTTC; CDR3 protein: CSATRTSGGETQYF; D gene: TRBD2; J gene: TRBJ2-5; CDR3 length: 14; V gene: TRBV20-1; clone size: NA
CDR3 DNA: TGTGCCAGCAGCCCAGGGGTGTCTGGAAACACCATATATTTT; CDR3 protein: CASSPGVSGNTIYF; D gene: NA; J gene: TRBJ1-3; CDR3 length: 14; V gene: TRBV7-7; clone size: many
CDR3 DNA: TGTGCCAGCAGTTATTATCGGGGCTCTAGCACAGATACGCAGTATTTT; CDR3 protein: CASSYYRGSSTDTQYF; D gene: NA; J gene: TRBJ2-3; CDR3 length: 16; V gene: TRBV27; clone size: many